One sample yielded the 26 T cell receptor beta chains listed below, sequenced in a study of T cell responses to AZD1222 COVID-19 vaccine. Measured with immunoSEQ multiplex PCR; TCRdb has only the in-frame clones, and not every one. Of 150,000 to 200,000 clones in the sample, 85% to 95% were seen once. The sequenced sample was peripheral blood, obtained on day 0 of AZD1222 vaccination. The source of these receptors is an adult in good health.

The CDR3 DNA reads as TGTGCCAGCAGCTTCCGGGACGGCGAAGCTTTCTTT. It encodes CASSFRDGEAFF. The chain uses TRBV7-8 and TRBJ1-1; D is perhaps TRBD1 (5 bases). Germline V gene sequence: CDR1 SGHVS, CDR2 FQNEAQ. CDR3 size: 12 residues. V was cut by 3 bases and J by 8 bases, with 10 bases left in between. Filled out from reference TRBV7-8 and TRBJ1-1, the complete variable domain reads GAGVSQSPRYKVAKRGQDVALRCDPISGHVSLFWYQQALGQGPEFLTYFQNEAQLDKSGLPSDRFFAERPEGSVSTLKIQRTQQEDSAVYLCASSFRDGEAFFGQGTRLTVV.

The chain has TRBV19 and TRBJ2-7; the match to TRBD1 covers 7 bases. The germline CDR1 and CDR2 sequences are LNHDA and SQIVND (reference sequence). This CDR3 contains 14 residues. With V trimmed by 2 bases and J by 2 bases, 3 bases remained unmatched. CDR3 in amino acids: CASSINRGTYEQYF. Here the CDR3 DNA reads TGTGCCAGTAGTATAAACAGGGGAACCTACGAGCAGTACTTC.

In its sample, this clone was seen once. This chain links TRBV11-2 with TRBJ1-6, with 7 bases that match TRBD1. J lost 7 bases, V lost 5 bases, and 11 bases had no gene match. This CDR3 region has 16 residues. Germline V CDR1 and CDR2: SGHAT, FQNNGV. CDR3: CASSPTDRAGNSPLHF. CDR3 DNA: TGTGCCAGCAGCCCCACCGACAGGGCTGGCAATTCACCCCTCCACTTT.

CDR3 sequence reads: CASSVDRGSGNTIYF. DNA of the CDR3: TGTGCCAGCAGTGTAGACAGGGGGTCTGGAAACACCATATATTTT. The chain joins TRBV27 to TRBJ1-3; TRBD1 aligns across 9 bases. V gave up 5 bases and J gave up 1 base; unmatched junction bases: 3. CDR1 and CDR2 (germline): MNHEY, SMNVEV (reference sequence). This CDR3 is built from 15 residues.

The V and J genes are TRBV7-8 and TRBJ2-3, with TRBD2 as a possible D gene (6 bases). The CDR3 is 16 amino acids. The ends were cut back, 5 bases at V and 5 bases at J, with 20 bases in the middle. The germline CDR1 and CDR2 sequences are SGHVS and FQNEAQ. CDR3 region: CASSPLGGVVGDTQYF. The CDR3 bases are TGTGCCAGCAGCCCACTGGGGGGAGTGGTTGGAGATACGCAGTATTTT.

The chain carries TRBV5-5 and TRBJ1-3; TRBD1 is a possible D gene (5 bases). This CDR3 is 16 amino acids long. Germline V gene lookup returns CDR1 SGHKS and CDR2 YYEKEE (reference sequence). The V end was cut by 1 base, the J end by 3 bases, with 14 bases between. The CDR3 is CASSLNRDGIGNTIYF. The CDR3 DNA is TGTGCCAGCAGCTTGAACCGGGACGGTATTGGAAACACCATATATTTT.

This clone was recorded only once. The genes are TRBV5-5 and TRBJ2-1; D is uncertain. The germline CDR1 and CDR2 sequences are SGHKS and YYEKEE (reference sequence). V shed 0 bases and J shed 8 bases, with 12 bases lying between them. This CDR3 contains 14 residues. CDR3 in DNA: TGTGCCAGCAGCTTGGTGTCGACGATCCATGAGCAGTTCTTC. Residues: CASSLVSTIHEQFF.

V and J are TRBV3-1 (or the pseudogene TRBV3-2) and TRBJ1-2; possibly TRBD1 for D (5 bases). The CDR3 sequence is 14 residues long. V dropped 2 bases and J dropped 1 base, with 8 bases sitting between them. Germline loops: CDR1 LGHDT, CDR2 YNNKEL (reference sequence). In DNA form, the CDR3 reads TGTGCCAGCAGCCAACCGACAGTTAACTATGGCTACACCTTC. Amino acids: CASSQPTVNYGYTF.

V is TRBV7-9 and J is TRBJ1-5, with D hard to call. Per germline, CDR1 SEHNR and CDR2 FQNEAQ (reference sequence). Trimming removed 7 bases from V and 3 bases from J, with 10 bases in between. There are 13 residues in the CDR3. The CDR3 region is CASTTAPNQPQHF. Written as DNA, the CDR3 is TGTGCCAGCACCACCGCGCCCAATCAGCCCCAGCATTTT.

This chain joins TRBV27 and TRBJ1-3, with D unresolved. V was clipped by 0 bases and J by 6 bases, with 12 bases between them. The germline CDR1 and CDR2 sequences are MNHEY and SMNVEV (reference sequence). The CDR3 runs 15 residues. The CDR3 DNA sequence: TGTGCCAGCAGTTTATCCGGAGGGAGAGTAAACACCATATATTTT. Its protein product is CASSLSGGRVNTIYF.

The chain joins TRBV7-6 to TRBJ2-7, with a possible D match to TRBD1 (6 bases). The V and J ends lost 5 bases and 5 bases respectively, with 16 bases between them. The CDR3 length is 14 residues. Germline V CDR1 and CDR2: SGHVS, FNYEAQ. Here the CDR3 reads CASSPEPGTNEQYF. The CDR3 DNA is TGTGCCAGCAGCCCGGAGCCCGGGACAAACGAGCAGTACTTC.

This rearrangement joins TRBV29-1 to TRBJ2-1; no definite D call. The CDR3 extends over 13 amino acids. In germline, CDR1 is SQVTM, CDR2 ANQGSEA. V was trimmed by 4 bases and J by 12 bases, leaving 19 bases between them. The CDR3 loop is CSVVGPDLGGQFF. The CDR3 nucleotides read TGCAGCGTTGTTGGGCCAGACCTAGGCGGGCAGTTCTTC.

This chain joins TRBV2 and TRBJ2-7; possible D gene TRBD2, 6 bases. Germline V gene data show CDR1 as SNHLY and CDR2 as FYNNEI. Trimming stripped 6 bases from V and 2 bases from J, with 14 bases between. The length of the CDR3 is 14 residues. The CDR3 bases are TGTGCCAGCAGACTCGGACTACCTCCCTACGAGCAGTACTTC. Its translation is CASRLGLPPYEQYF.

V usage is TRBV19 and J usage is TRBJ1-5; 8 bases align to TRBD1. The CDR3 totals 17 residues. Germline CDR1 is LNHDA and CDR2 is SQIVND (reference sequence). V lost 1 base, J lost 2 bases, and 7 bases stayed unmatched. The CDR3 nucleotides read TGTGCCAGTAGTATAGCCCTAGGACAGGGAGGCAATCAGCCCCAGCATTTT. As protein: CASSIALGQGGNQPQHF.

The chain links TRBV7-9 to TRBJ2-3; D not certain. The CDR3 has 12 residues. Germline V lookup: CDR1 SEHNR, CDR2 FQNEAQ (reference sequence). The ends were cut back, 6 bases at V and 2 bases at J, with 6 bases in the middle. Written as DNA, the CDR3 is TGTGCCAGCAGTTATCACACAGATACGCAGTATTTT. This sequence encodes CASSYHTDTQYF.

V gene TRBV10-1 combines with J gene TRBJ1-1, with D maybe TRBD1 (5 bases). Germline assignment: CDR1 WNHNN and CDR2 SYGVQD (reference sequence). The CDR3 runs 14 residues. V dropped 3 bases and J dropped 6 bases, with 14 bases sitting between them. The CDR3: CASSDPGTPAEAFF. DNA for the CDR3: TGCGCCAGCAGTGATCCCGGGACTCCAGCTGAAGCTTTCTTT.

The sample holds one count of this clone. This sequence joins TRBV12-3 or TRBV12-4 and TRBJ2-7; 11 nucleotides align to TRBD2. Trimming removed 6 bases from V and 4 bases from J; junction bases left unmatched: 2. This CDR3 has 13 residues. This CDR3 is CASRLAGVYEQYF. The CDR3 DNA sequence: TGTGCCAGCAGACTAGCGGGAGTTTACGAGCAGTACTTC.

The rearrangement links TRBV19 to TRBJ1-5; 7 positions match TRBD1. CDR1 and CDR2 from the germline V gene are LNHDA and SQIVND (reference sequence). The ends lost 4 bases at V and 4 bases at J; junction bases unmatched: 1. CDR3 length: 13 residues. CDR3: CASSNRGNQPQHF. The DNA for the CDR3 is TGTGCCAGTAGTAACAGGGGTAATCAGCCCCAGCATTTT. Full variable domain (rest looked up from reference TRBV19 and TRBJ1-5): DGGITQSPKYLFRKEGQNVTLSCEQNLNHDAMYWYRQDPGQGLRLIYYSQIVNDFQKGDIAEGYSVSREKKESFPLTVTSAQKNPTAFYLCASSNRGNQPQHFGDGTRLSIL.

V usage is TRBV7-9 and J usage is TRBJ1-4, with a weak D call TRBD1 (5 bases). V was cut by 2 bases and J by 1 base, with 14 bases left in between. The CDR3 contains 17 residues. The V gene's germline CDR1 is SEHNR and CDR2 FQNEAQ (reference sequence). The CDR3 nucleotides read TGTGCCAGCAGCTTATCGGGACTAGTACAAACTAATGAAAAACTGTTTTTT. This translates into CASSLSGLVQTNEKLFF.

This chain joins TRBV30 and TRBJ2-3; D is possibly TRBD2 (5 bases). The V and J ends lost 0 bases and 4 bases respectively, with 14 bases between them. Germline values: CDR1 GTSNPN, CDR2 SVGIG (reference sequence). CDR3 length: 15 residues. The CDR3 reads CAWSVGLADADTQYF. CDR3 coding DNA: TGTGCCTGGAGTGTAGGGCTAGCCGATGCAGATACGCAGTATTTT.

The rearrangement uses TRBV4-1 and TRBJ1-2; TRBD1 matches 7 bases. The CDR3 consists of 17 residues. Germline CDR1 MGHRA, CDR2 YSYEKL. Trimming at V came to 4 bases and at J to 7 bases, leaving 18 bases not matched to a gene. CDR3 DNA sequence: TGCGCCAGCAGCCGGCCTCATCGGGAGGGGGCGCAGGGTGGCTACACCTTC. This encodes CASSRPHREGAQGGYTF.

The rearrangement joins TRBV9 to TRBJ2-7; D may be TRBD1 (5 bases). The CDR3 is made up of 17 amino acids. Germline assignment: CDR1 SGDLS and CDR2 YYNGEE. Trimming removed 5 bases from V and 0 bases from J, with 21 bases in between. The CDR3, as DNA: TGTGCCAGCAGTGAAACCGACAGCTCACGTTACTCCTACGAGCAGTACTTC. Translation: CASSETDSSRYSYEQYF.

The chain carries TRBV3-1 (or the pseudogene TRBV3-2) and TRBJ2-3; 9 nucleotides match TRBD2. Trimming removed 0 bases from V and 4 bases from J; junction bases left unmatched: 8. The CDR3 extends over 17 amino acids. Germline V gene lookup returns CDR1 LGHDT and CDR2 YNNKEL (reference sequence). The CDR3 is CASSQDLRREGPDTQYF. The CDR3 DNA reads as TGTGCCAGCAGCCAAGATCTCAGGCGGGAGGGCCCAGATACGCAGTATTTT.

The CDR3 region has the DNA TGTGCCAGCATCCCCCCGGCTAGCGGGAGAAGGCCCTACAATGAGCAGTTCTTC. Translated, it gives CASIPPASGRRPYNEQFF. The V call is TRBV11-2, the J call TRBJ2-1; the match to TRBD2 covers 10 bases. V was pared by 7 bases and J by 2 bases, with 14 bases of the junction left unmatched. Germline assignment: CDR1 SGHAT and CDR2 FQNNGV. The CDR3 totals 18 residues.

The V and J genes are TRBV2 and TRBJ1-2; D is uncertain. The germline gives CDR1 SNHLY, CDR2 FYNNEI. V shed 0 bases and J shed 1 base, with 9 bases lying between them. This CDR3 is 15 amino acids long. CDR3 DNA: TGTGCCAGCAGTGAAGCAGTTTCCTATAACTATGGCTACACCTTC. Protein sequence: CASSEAVSYNYGYTF.

The chain has TRBV5-1 and TRBJ2-5, with D unresolved. This CDR3 is built from 14 residues. Trimming removed 0 bases at V and 2 bases at J, with 8 bases between. Looked up from germline, CDR1 is SGHRS and CDR2 is YFSETQ. CDR3 in DNA: TGCGCCAGCAGCTTGGTTCCAGCTCAAGAGACCCAGTACTTC. Amino acid sequence: CASSLVPAQETQYF.